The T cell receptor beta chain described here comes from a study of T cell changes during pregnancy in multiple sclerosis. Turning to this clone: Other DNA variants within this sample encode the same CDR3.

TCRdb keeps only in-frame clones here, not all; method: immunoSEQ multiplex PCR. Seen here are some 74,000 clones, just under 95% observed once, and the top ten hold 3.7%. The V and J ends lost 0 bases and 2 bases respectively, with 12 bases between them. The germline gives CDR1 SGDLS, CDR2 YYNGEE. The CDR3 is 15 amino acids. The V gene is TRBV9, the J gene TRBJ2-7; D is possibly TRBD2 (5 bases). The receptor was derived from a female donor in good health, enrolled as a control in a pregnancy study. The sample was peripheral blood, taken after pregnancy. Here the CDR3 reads CASSVEGGRAYEQYF. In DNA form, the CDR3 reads TGTGCCAGCAGCGTAGAAGGCGGGCGCGCCTACGAGCAGTACTTC.